This T cell receptor beta chain was identified during a study of cytomegalovirus exposure and HLA in healthy donors (dated by TCRdb to about 2017). In terms of the full investigation: An earlier analysis of approximately 640 of the donors reported approximately 290 Gb of sequence data and 120 million or so unique TCR beta sequences from 150 million to 200 million T cells. The aim of the study was to test whether cataloging public T cell receptors could identify signatures of past pathogen exposure. Every discovery cohort repertoire had been produced on one sequencing platform. Of the approximately 400 genotyped donors, 65% to 90% were placed in the genetic ancestry cluster associated with self-reported Caucasian donors. HLA typing covered class I and class II loci at four-digit resolution. Donor age, sex, ethnicity and CMV serostatus were collected together with the repertoire data. Rather than drawing on any new phenotypic data, the later analysis identified candidate immune exposures from TCR beta sequences and the way those sequences occurred across donors. In a later genetic analysis, genome-wide SNP genotypes for about 60% of the 666 donors were used, and that subset was treated as a discovery cohort. A later analysis re-analyzed previously published TCR beta repertoires from about 600 donors and added high-resolution HLA genotyping to study TCR occurrence patterns. On average, over 200,000 unique TCR beta nucleotide sequences were sequenced per donor among some 420 genotyped donors of the cohort, with approximately 18% of those sequences being non-productive. In addition to the first cohort of 666 subjects, a separate validation cohort of 100 to 150 different subjects was used. Using immunosequencing, the study profiled T cell repertoires from fewer than 700 subjects and related those repertoires to cytomegalovirus serostatus. Roughly five DR-DQ haplotypes were handled as single units for association and clustering, since linkage in the cohort was strong. High-throughput TCR immunosequencing, statistical association of individual TCRs with disease status, and machine learning were combined to predict cytomegalovirus infection status. Typing coverage differed by locus: A, B, C, DRB1 and DQB1 were typed in about 629-640 donors, DQA1 in 522, DPA1 in 606, and DPB1 in 400 to 490. Around 320 gigabases of sequencing data and approximately 85 million unique TCR sequences were included in an early release covering roughly 600 HLA-typed donors. To decide whether each TCR beta V gene segment behaved as functional or pseudogenic, an earlier analysis of nearly 600 of the donors relied on high-throughput TCR beta sequencing.

Findings and caveats that apply to the study as a whole: The authors suggested that the approach could potentially be extended to other disease states and immunological phenotypes. In an earlier analysis of about 600 of the donors, most TCR beta V segments appeared in productive rearrangements about 87% or about 30% of the time, broadly matching IMGT annotations. A later analysis found that HLA-associated TCR beta chains were more clonally expanded and had lower generation probabilities than equally common non-associated chains. The only immune exposure information available for the cohort was CMV serostatus. A later analysis found that most CMV-associated TCR beta chains appeared HLA-restricted, with HLA associations seemingly driven largely by CMV exposure. A later genetic analysis reported fewer N-insertions in productive TCRs among donors in an Asian-associated ancestry cluster than the approximately 700-donor mean. Roughly uniform sequencing depth across donors was assumed in presence/absence analyses, although this assumption may not hold. The classifier was reported to diagnose cytomegalovirus status with high specificity and sensitivity in both the original cohort and the validation cohort. Most TCR sequences were seen in very few donors, while some public TCRs were found in many individuals. In a later analysis, TCR association rates were found to vary across HLA loci, with the most associated TCRs seen for DRB1 alleles and the fewest for HLA-C alleles. The study listed 150 to 200 TCR beta chains as associated with cytomegalovirus. According to a later analysis, parvovirus B19, influenza, CMV and Epstein-Barr virus appeared linked to several top co-occurrence clusters. A group of highly shared sequence variants was considered likely to be a technical artifact of the sequencing pipeline. A few of the identified cytomegalovirus-associated TCR beta chains were confirmed in vitro to be specific for cytomegalovirus antigens. When HLA alleles, especially DR and DQ, strongly co-occurred, attributing TCR associations to individual alleles was difficult. Some IMGT-functional V segments, including TRBV6-2 and TRBV6-3, could not be distinguished by the 87-base-pair reads and were therefore excluded. Specific HLA alleles were associated with around 18,000 TCR beta sequences at a false discovery rate of 0.05 in a later analysis. HLA typing was unavailable for some donors at each locus, so association tests used only the typed subset. Correlated functional status among segregating V segments might be attributable to linkage disequilibrium, but an unknown experimental factor could not be ruled out. A further reported finding was that TCR beta sequences accurately predicted the HLA-A and HLA-B alleles for most subjects in the first cohort. In this cohort, only TCR beta chains were sequenced, and detectable features were limited by the absence of alpha or paired-chain data. An association between a missense DCLRE1C variant and V-gene and J-gene trimming of TCR beta chains was found in a later genetic analysis and replicated in an independent cohort. Some 15 rarely observed V segments, including chromosome 9 orphons, were excluded from the earlier analysis of a few hundred of the donors because counts were too low.

Worth noting for this clone: The specificity of this receptor is unknown. Base qualities are not recorded, but no much larger clone differs from it by a single base.

Library creation used the immunoSEQ multiplex PCR assay. A mixture of 60 forward primers for TCR Vbeta segments and 13 reverse primers for TCR Jbeta segments was used in the multiplex PCR. The CDR3 region of rearranged TCR beta genes was amplified from genomic DNA with a multiplex PCR assay. The amplified TCR beta libraries were sequenced on the Illumina HiSeq System as 87-base-pair reads. Regarding the original processing steps: A later analysis tallied about 77 million unique TCR beta chains across the 610 or so repertoires, and around 9.9 million of those chains were shared by two or more donors. Raw reads were error-corrected and collapsed into unique sequences by a nearest-neighbor algorithm in which closely related sequences were merged to remove PCR and sequencing errors. Alignment of CDR3 sequences to IMGT reference sequences was used to assign V, D and J gene segments. Each retained sequence needed at least a six-nucleotide match to both a V gene segment and a J gene segment. A rearrangement was called productive if the CDR3 had no stop codons and remained in frame with V and J, and every other rearrangement was called non-productive. CDR3 was defined according to IMGT convention as the region running from the second conserved V-encoded cysteine to the conserved J-encoded phenylalanine. In an earlier analysis of approximately 590 of the donors, sequences lacking an unambiguous match to a single V gene segment were excluded. In an earlier analysis of approximately 550 of the donors, V segments were called functional above 56.7% productive rearrangements and were called segregating when the between-donor standard deviation exceeded 5%. A statistical classification framework was built for diagnosing cytomegalovirus status from the catalog of TCR beta chain sequences. In a later analysis, TCR nucleotide sequences were compared against IMGT/GENE-DB human TR gene sequences so that V and J genes could be assigned. In a later analysis, CDR3 sequences and most-parsimonious VDJ recombination scenarios were assigned using the TCRdist pipeline. In a later analysis, every TCR beta chain was defined by the combination of its CDR3 amino acid sequence and its V-gene family, and reads without a unique V-gene family were dropped. A later analysis removed 600 or so highly shared, low-generation-probability nucleotide sequences to deal with suspected cross-contamination and a sequencing artifact. In a later analysis, a clonal expansion index for each public chain was calculated from normalized within-repertoire ranks of inferred template counts. A later analysis computed generation probabilities with a VDJ recombination model fitted to out-of-frame rearrangements, and checked the results against IGoR. In a later analysis, hypergeometric tests were used to score TCR-TCR, TCR-HLA and TCR-CMV co-occurrence, with a repertoire-size bias correction applied to TCR pairs. A later analysis estimated false discovery rates by permuting HLA or CMV assignments 20 times. In a later analysis, co-occurring TCRs were grouped using DBSCAN, with TCRdist sequence similarity added in when clustering inside HLA-allele-positive subsets. For co-occurrence clustering, repertoires with fewer than 30,000 or more than 120,000 public chains were excluded, along with roughly 5 repertoires with anomalous nucleotide sharing. TCRdb mirrors the immuneACCESS table, restricted to in-frame sequences. Some clones are absent from its copies; in checked studies, under half trace to an unresolved V gene, and the reason for the others is unknown. The V and J calls and clone size were taken over from that table, and D and trimming were inferred from the DNA. The sample includes more than 85,000 clones, with about 78% observed a single time. The top ten hold 1.3% of the sample.

In total, just over 650 healthy bone marrow donors made up the cohort. All cohort members were sampled while nominally healthy, although unrecorded immune exposures were likely present. The donor tested CMV seronegative, placing the donor among the 350 or so seronegative members of the cohort. A peripheral blood sample was provided by each donor, and peripheral blood mononuclear cells were used for TCR beta sequencing. Genomic DNA was extracted from the blood cell samples with the Qiagen DNeasy Blood Extraction Kit. The CDR3 runs 16 amino acids, cysteine and phenylalanine included. CDR3 DNA is the only sequence kept; it has 48 bases, read in frame from the first base. The germline V gene (reference sequence) sets CDR1 to SEHNR and CDR2 to FQNEAQ. V lost 1 base and J lost 2 bases; the stretch between them is 14 bases long.

This TCR derives from a man aged 30 to 45 in good health and CMV-seronegative. The chain uses TRBV7-9 and TRBJ1-1, with no reliable assignment of the D segment. The sequencing input was PBMCs. The nucleotide sequence reads as follows: TGTGCCAGCAGCTTAGGGGTGACACGGGGTAACACTGAAGCTTTCTTT. Its coded protein is CASSLGVTRGNTEAFF.